This T cell receptor beta chain was documented in a study of T cells in Graves' hyperthyroidism and ophthalmopathy. Study details: Peripheral blood was drawn at first diagnosis, prior to all treatment. The study's findings and limits: By a 13 V-J model, ophthalmopathy was set apart from stable hyperthyroidism.

Researchers took RNA transcripts and amplified the TCR beta CDR3 regions from them. Carried out on the TCR CDR3, a first-round RT-PCR used the HTBI primer set. MiXCR, applied by TCRdb to the multiplex PCR reads, yields one record per CDR3 protein. The sample has over 650,000 distinct CDR3 sequences; about a sixth are singletons. In germline, CDR1 is MDHEN, CDR2 SYDVKM. V lost 8 bases to trimming and J lost 3 bases; unmatched junction nucleotides: 8. The CDR3 contains 14 residues. For this clonotype: The antigen remains unidentified.

Participants, patients aged 18 to 65, had newly diagnosed hyperthyroidism with a duration under 2 months. Exclusion followed for patients with uncontrolled infection, other autoimmune disease, pregnancy or lactation. This chain joins TRBV28 and TRBJ2-7, with 9 bases matching TRBD2. This TCR derives from a man aged 18 to 29 with Graves' hyperthyroidism. Sequenced: blood. The CDR3 region is CASYKTSGNYEQYF. CDR3 nucleotides: TGTGCCAGCTACAAGACTAGCGGAAACTACGAGCAGTACTTC.